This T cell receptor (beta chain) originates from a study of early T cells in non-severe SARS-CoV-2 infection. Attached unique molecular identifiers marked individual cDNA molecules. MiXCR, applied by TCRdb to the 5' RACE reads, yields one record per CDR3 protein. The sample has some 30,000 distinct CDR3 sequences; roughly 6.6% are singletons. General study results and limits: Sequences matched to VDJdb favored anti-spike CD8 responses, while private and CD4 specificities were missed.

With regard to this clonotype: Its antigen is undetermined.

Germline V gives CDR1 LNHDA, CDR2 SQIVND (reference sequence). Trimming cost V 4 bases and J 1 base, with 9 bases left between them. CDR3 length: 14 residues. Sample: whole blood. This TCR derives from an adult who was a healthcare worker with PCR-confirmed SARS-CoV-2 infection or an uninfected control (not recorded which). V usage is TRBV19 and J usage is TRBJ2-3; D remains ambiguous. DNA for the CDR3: TGTGCCAGTAGTAAGGCGCTGGGCACAGATACGCAGTATTTT. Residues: CASSKALGTDTQYF.